Each of the 24 T cell receptor beta chains below was sequenced from the same sample in a study of blood T cell repertoires in COVID-19. Only in-frame clones appear in the TCRdb table, and some are missing; sequencing was by immunoSEQ multiplex PCR. The sample has about 380,000 clones, more than 80% seen once; the top ten hold 0.95% to 1.5%. Source material: peripheral blood. All receptors come from a man aged 35 to 55 with acute or convalescent COVID-19.

This chain uses TRBV7-3 with TRBJ1-1, with D hard to call. Germline V gives CDR1 SGHTA, CDR2 FQGTGA. V lost 1 base and J lost 1, with 10 bases in between. The CDR3 loop spans 15 amino acids. The CDR3, as DNA: TGTGCCAGCAGCTTAATGGTAGGGAGGAACACTGAAGCTTTCTTT. Translating gives CASSLMVGRNTEAFF.

V and J are TRBV29-1 and TRBJ1-2; a weak D match, TRBD1 (6 bases). The CDR3 has 12 residues. Germline-derived CDR1 and CDR2 are SQVTM and ANQGSEA. V shed 4 bases and J shed 8 bases, with 14 bases lying between them. CDR3 nucleotides: TGCAGCGTTGTCAGGGGTAGGGACGGCTACACCTTC. It codes for CSVVRGRDGYTF.

The chain combines TRBV2 with TRBJ2-7, with TRBD1 as a possible D gene (5 bases). CDR1 and CDR2 (germline): SNHLY, FYNNEI. CDR3 size: 16 residues. V gave up 6 bases and J gave up 2 bases, with 20 bases separating them. DNA for the CDR3: TGTGCCAGCAGGCAGTGGGGCGGACCAAATGCCTACGAGCAGTACTTC. It codes for CASRQWGGPNAYEQYF. The entire variable domain, with the rest obtained from reference TRBV2 and TRBJ2-7, is as follows: EPEVTQTPSHQVTQMGQEVILRCVPISNHLYFYWYRQILGQKVEFLVSFYNNEISEKSEIFDDQFSVERPDGSNFTLKIRSTKLEDSAMYFCASRQWGGPNAYEQYFGPGTRLTVT.

This chain links TRBV27 with TRBJ1-6; D possibly corresponds to TRBD1 (6 bases). V gave up 6 bases and J gave up 9 bases, with 18 bases separating them. This CDR3 is built from 15 residues. Looked up from germline, CDR1 is MNHEY and CDR2 is SMNVEV (reference sequence). CDR3 in DNA: TGTGCCAGCAGCCCCGTCCCAGGGGTGGCTTCACCCCTCCACTTT. This gives the protein CASSPVPGVASPLHF.

The rearrangement links TRBV28 to TRBJ2-3; 9 nucleotides align to TRBD2. V lost 6 bases, J lost 2 bases, and 6 bases stayed unmatched. Germline V lookup: CDR1 MDHEN, CDR2 SYDVKM. The CDR3 runs 15 residues. CDR3 bases: TGTGCCAGCAGCTTAGCGGGAGAGATCACAGATACGCAGTATTTT. The encoded protein is CASSLAGEITDTQYF.

The chain is built from TRBV5-6 and TRBJ2-7; possibly TRBD1 for D (6 bases). CDR3 length equals 13 residues. Trimming cost V 4 bases and J 5 bases, with 13 bases left between them. Germline CDR1 reads SGHDT; CDR2 reads YYEEEE. Here the CDR3 reads CASSGLDSNEQYF. CDR3 sequence (DNA): TGTGCCAGCAGCGGATTGGACAGCAACGAGCAGTACTTC.

This clone was picked up a small number of times. The rearrangement joins TRBV28 to TRBJ1-5, with D maybe TRBD1 (5 bases). Germline V gene sequence: CDR1 MDHEN, CDR2 SYDVKM. CDR3 size: 14 residues. V was pared by 7 bases and J by 3 bases, with 13 bases between. CDR3 nucleotide sequence: TGTGCCAGCATCGCCACGGGGGTCAATCAGCCCCAGCATTTT. Amino acid sequence: CASIATGVNQPQHF. Based on the CDR3 plus reference TRBV28 and TRBJ1-5, the full variable domain is DVKVTQSSRYLVKRTGEKVFLECVQDMDHENMFWYRQDPGLGLRLIYFSYDVKMKEKGDIPEGYSVSREKKERFSLILESASTNQTSMYLCASIATGVNQPQHFGDGTRLSIL.

The gene calls are TRBV12-3 or TRBV12-4 and TRBJ1-1; 7 bases agree with TRBD1. CDR3 length: 13 residues. The V and J ends lost 7 bases and 4 bases, in that order; junction bases with no gene match: 6. CDR3 in amino acids: CASTQGVGTEAFF. The CDR3 DNA is TGTGCCAGCACCCAGGGGGTAGGCACTGAAGCTTTCTTT.

The CDR3 nucleotides read TGTGCCAGCAGTCCCAGGGGACTAGCGGGGGACGGGGAGCTGTTTTTT. This gives the protein CASSPRGLAGDGELFF. This sequence joins TRBV27 and TRBJ2-2; 14 nucleotides agree with TRBD2. Unmatched junction bases numbered 6, after V lost 5 bases and J lost 7 bases. The germline CDR1 and CDR2 sequences are MNHEY and SMNVEV (reference sequence). This CDR3 region has 16 residues.

CDR3 nucleotide sequence: TGCGCCAGCACAGGGGAATCCTACAATGAGCAGTTCTTC. Translation gives CASTGESYNEQFF. The rearrangement joins TRBV5-1 to TRBJ2-1; TRBD1 is a possible D gene (6 bases). V gave up 6 bases and J gave up 1 base, with 8 bases separating them. Germline lookup yields CDR1 SGHRS and CDR2 YFSETQ. The CDR3 loop spans 13 amino acids. The entire variable domain, with the rest obtained from reference TRBV5-1 and TRBJ2-1, is as follows: KAGVTQTPRYLIKTRGQQVTLSCSPISGHRSVSWYQQTPGQGLQFLFEYFSETQRNKGNFPGRFSGRQFSNSRSEMNVSTLELGDSALYLCASTGESYNEQFFGPGTRLTVL.

This clone occurred a few times. The V and J genes are TRBV27 and TRBJ1-2; 7 nucleotides agree with TRBD1. The V segment lost 5 bases and the J segment 8 bases; nucleotides outside the gene matches: 11. CDR1 and CDR2 from the germline V gene are MNHEY and SMNVEV (reference sequence). The CDR3 is made up of 14 amino acids. The CDR3 is CASSPGTAFWGYTF. The CDR3, as DNA: TGTGCCAGCAGTCCGGGGACAGCATTTTGGGGCTACACCTTC.

V is TRBV6-1 and J is TRBJ1-3, with a weak D call TRBD1 (6 bases). CDR3 size: 14 residues. Trimming removed 3 bases at V and 2 bases at J, with 8 bases between. Germline V gene sequence: CDR1 MNHNS, CDR2 SASEGT. The CDR3 DNA reads as TGTGCCAGCAGTGAGGGACACACTGGAAACACCATATATTTT. Residues: CASSEGHTGNTIYF.

The chain joins TRBV6-5 to TRBJ2-1; 8 nucleotides line up with TRBD1. This CDR3 is 15 amino acids long. Per the germline V gene, CDR1 is MNHEY and CDR2 is SVGAGI. V shed 2 bases, J shed 4 bases, and the junction held 4 bases outside the gene matches. The CDR3 reads CASSYADREYNEQFF. CDR3 DNA sequence: TGTGCCAGCAGTTACGCGGACAGGGAATACAATGAGCAGTTCTTC.

The V gene is TRBV3-1 (or the pseudogene TRBV3-2), the J gene TRBJ2-3, with 12 bases lining up with TRBD2. The CDR3 extends over 16 amino acids. Trimming removed 4 bases from V and 1 base from J; junction bases left unmatched: 3. Per germline, CDR1 LGHDT and CDR2 YNNKEL (reference sequence). The CDR3 nucleotides read TGTGCCAGCAGCCCTAGACTAGCGGGAGGCACAGATACGCAGTATTTT. The encoded protein is CASSPRLAGGTDTQYF.

This clone showed up just a few times. The chain joins TRBV19 to TRBJ2-7; D is undetermined. This CDR3 region has 14 residues. The V gene lost 5 bases and the J gene lost 3 bases, with 14 bases spanning the gap. Germline V gene data show CDR1 as LNHDA and CDR2 as SQIVND (reference sequence). This CDR3 is CASSQTLDFYEQYF. The CDR3 DNA sequence: TGTGCCAGTAGTCAAACTCTTGACTTCTACGAGCAGTACTTC.

The chain employs TRBV7-8 and TRBJ1-1, with D tentatively TRBD1 (5 bases). This CDR3 is built from 14 residues. In germline, CDR1 is SGHVS, CDR2 FQNEAQ. Between the trimmed V and J ends, which lost 5 bases and 4 bases, there was a span of 14 bases. The chain's CDR3 is CASSLYGGGTEAFF. In DNA, the CDR3 is TGTGCCAGCAGCCTTTACGGGGGAGGCACTGAAGCTTTCTTT.

V is TRBV19 and J is TRBJ2-1; 7 bases fit TRBD1. The CDR3 is 15 amino acids. After removal of 3 bases from V and 2 bases from J, the junction contained 4 bases not matched to a gene. CDR1 is LNHDA, CDR2 SQIVND, per germline (reference sequence). CDR3 amino acids: CASSIWDSPYNEQFF. The CDR3 DNA is TGTGCCAGTAGTATCTGGGACAGTCCCTACAATGAGCAGTTCTTC.

The J gene is TRBJ2-7, the V gene TRBV27; 7 bases are shared with TRBD1. V lost 6 bases to trimming and J lost 1 base; unmatched junction nucleotides: 3. The CDR3 is 13 amino acids. CDR1 is MNHEY and CDR2 is SMNVEV in the germline V gene (reference sequence). This CDR3 is CASSQGQSYEQYF. CDR3 nucleotide sequence: TGTGCCAGCAGCCAGGGACAGTCCTACGAGCAGTACTTC.

The CDR3: CASSPRGGQAFF. The CDR3 DNA reads TGTGCCAGCTCACCCCGAGGCGGGCAGGCTTTCTTT. The chain uses TRBV18 and TRBJ1-1; D remains unclear. Trimming stripped 3 bases from V and 11 bases from J, with 13 bases between. Germline loops: CDR1 KGHSH, CDR2 LQKENI. This CDR3 is 12 amino acids long.

The rearrangement joins TRBV10-3 to TRBJ2-5; D may be TRBD2 (5 bases). V lost 8 bases and J lost 6, with 19 bases in between. The germline CDR1 and CDR2 sequences are ENHRY and SYGVKD. CDR3 length: 14 residues. CDR3 in amino acids: CAIGDDAPGKTQYF. The CDR3 DNA reads as TGTGCCATCGGAGACGATGCACCGGGGAAGACCCAGTACTTC.

The chain recombines TRBV2 with TRBJ2-3; the match to TRBD2 covers 12 bases. CDR3 length equals 16 residues. Per germline, CDR1 SNHLY and CDR2 FYNNEI. V shed 6 bases, J shed 6 bases, and the junction held 10 bases outside the gene matches. CDR3: CASRERLAGEADTQYF. The CDR3 nucleotides are TGTGCCAGCAGAGAAAGACTAGCGGGAGAAGCGGATACGCAGTATTTT.

The table lists this clone with a few counts. CDR3 region: CASSPSLFGARLEKLFF. As DNA, the CDR3 is TGCGCCAGCAGCCCGTCGCTCTTTGGGGCCCGTCTTGAAAAACTGTTTTTT. The chain uses TRBV4-1 and TRBJ1-4; the D gene is possibly TRBD1 (5 bases). V was trimmed by 4 bases and J by 7 bases, leaving 22 bases between them. Per the germline V gene, CDR1 is MGHRA and CDR2 is YSYEKL. This CDR3 is 17 amino acids long.

This clone was detected only once. The chain employs TRBV9 and TRBJ1-1; no clear D. V lost 0 bases to trimming and J lost 0 bases, with 9 bases between them. The V gene's germline CDR1 is SGDLS and CDR2 YYNGEE. The CDR3 totals 15 residues. DNA for the CDR3: TGTGCCAGCAGCGTAGGTGGCAGAATGAACACTGAAGCTTTCTTT. It codes for CASSVGGRMNTEAFF.

V gene TRBV5-4 combines with J gene TRBJ2-2, with TRBD1 as a possible D gene (6 bases). The V gene's germline CDR1 is SGHNT and CDR2 YYREEE (reference sequence). The CDR3 extends over 16 amino acids. Between the trimmed V and J ends, which lost 0 bases and 2 bases, there was a span of 11 bases. For the CDR3, the DNA is TGTGCCAGCAGCTTGGTCCCAGGGGTTAACACCGGGGAGCTGTTTTTT. Translation: CASSLVPGVNTGELFF.